The clone carrying this TCR beta chain was recorded only once. This record comes from a study of somatic mutations in cytotoxic T cells in rheumatoid arthritis. Study details: Peripheral blood samples of about 32 ml EDTA were taken from patients directly after diagnosis and before treatment. Among the T-cell populations stained with V beta antibodies, some were separated by flow sorting at nearly 100% purity, including V beta1+ cells whose TCRB was sequenced.

The repertoire was sequenced with immunoSEQ multiplex PCR; TCRdb's copy has only in-frame clones and lacks some. Here the sample spans about 6,300 clones, 70% to 80% being singletons. Trimming removed 1 base at V and 2 bases at J, with 13 bases between. The germline CDR1 and CDR2 sequences are SGHDT and YYEEEE. The CDR3 runs to 15 residues. The receptor comes from a woman in her seventies with rheumatoid arthritis. The sequencing used CD8+ T cells sorted from blood, collected at a follow-up visit. This rearrangement joins TRBV5-6 to TRBJ2-7; no clear D. The CDR3 loop reads CASSLFRLVTYEQYF. The CDR3 DNA reads TGTGCCAGCAGCTTGTTTAGACTCGTTACCTACGAGCAGTACTTC. The variable domain in full, with the rest retrieved from reference TRBV5-6 and TRBJ2-7, is DAGVTQSPTHLIKTRGQQVTLRCSPKSGHDTVSWYQQALGQGPQFIFQYYEEEERQRGNFPDRFSGHQFPNYSSELNVNALLLGDSALYLCASSLFRLVTYEQYFGPGTRLTVT.